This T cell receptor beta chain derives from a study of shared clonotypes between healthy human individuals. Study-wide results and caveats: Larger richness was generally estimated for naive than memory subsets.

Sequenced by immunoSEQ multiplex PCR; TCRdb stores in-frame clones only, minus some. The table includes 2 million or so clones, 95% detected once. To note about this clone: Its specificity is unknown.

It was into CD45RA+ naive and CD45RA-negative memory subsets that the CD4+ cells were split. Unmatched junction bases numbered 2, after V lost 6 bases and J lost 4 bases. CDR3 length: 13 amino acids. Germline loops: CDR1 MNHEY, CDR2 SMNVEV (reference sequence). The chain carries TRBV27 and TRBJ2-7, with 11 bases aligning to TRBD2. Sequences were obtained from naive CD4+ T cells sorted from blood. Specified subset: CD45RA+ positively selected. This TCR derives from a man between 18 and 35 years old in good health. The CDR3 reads CASRIAGGYEQYF. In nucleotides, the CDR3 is TGTGCCAGCAGAATAGCGGGAGGGTACGAGCAGTACTTC.